These 11 T cell receptor beta chains share one sample of origin, sequenced in a study of T cell responses to AZD1222 COVID-19 vaccine. Profiled with immunoSEQ multiplex PCR; TCRdb holds only in-frame clones, not every one. The sample has more than 95,000 clones, around 89% seen once. Here the sequenced sample was peripheral blood, taken on day 0 of MenACWY control vaccination. Receptor source: an adult in good health.

The chain has TRBV5-4 and TRBJ1-4, with 9 bases matching TRBD1. The CDR3 length is 15 residues. V was pared by 4 bases and J by 6 bases, with 7 bases of the junction left unmatched. Germline V gene sequence: CDR1 SGHNT, CDR2 YYREEE (reference sequence). CDR3 coding DNA: TGTGCCAGCAGCGCACGGGGGACAGGGTATGAAAAACTGTTTTTT. Translating gives CASSARGTGYEKLFF.

The genes are TRBV9 and TRBJ2-7; 7 nucleotides line up with TRBD2. V dropped 0 bases and J dropped 3; count of bases not matched to a gene: 9. The V gene's germline CDR1 is SGDLS and CDR2 YYNGEE. This CDR3 comprises 16 residues. The CDR3 coding sequence is TGTGCCAGCAGCGTAGGGCCCCCGGGAGGCCACTACGAGCAGTACTTC. Protein: CASSVGPPGGHYEQYF.

The chain has TRBV7-8 and TRBJ2-2; 7 bases fit TRBD1. Germline lookup yields CDR1 SGHVS and CDR2 FQNEAQ. This CDR3 comprises 16 residues. Unmatched junction bases numbered 6, after V lost 1 base and J lost 4 bases. CDR3 in amino acids: CASSLGRTGVTGELFF. The CDR3 region has the DNA TGTGCCAGCAGCTTAGGGCGAACAGGGGTCACCGGGGAGCTGTTTTTT. The whole variable domain, filled in from reference TRBV7-8 and TRBJ2-2, reads GAGVSQSPRYKVAKRGQDVALRCDPISGHVSLFWYQQALGQGPEFLTYFQNEAQLDKSGLPSDRFFAERPEGSVSTLKIQRTQQEDSAVYLCASSLGRTGVTGELFFGEGSRLTVL.

This sequence joins TRBV10-3 and TRBJ1-1, with D unclear. The CDR3 runs 15 residues. Germline loops: CDR1 ENHRY, CDR2 SYGVKD. Trimming took 0 bases from V and 1 from J, leaving 9 bases between them. This chain's CDR3 is CAISESEAGNTEAFF. The CDR3 DNA sequence: TGTGCCATCAGTGAGTCGGAGGCGGGGAACACTGAAGCTTTCTTT.

The chain is built from TRBV24-1 and TRBJ2-1, with a possible D match to TRBD2 (6 bases). The CDR3 covers 16 residues. Trimming pared 6 bases from V and 1 base from J, leaving 15 bases between. Germline V CDR1 and CDR2: KGHDR, SFDVKD. The CDR3 loop is CATSTGGSGSYNEQFF. The CDR3 DNA is TGTGCCACCAGTACCGGAGGGAGTGGATCCTACAATGAGCAGTTCTTC.

The chain is built from TRBV7-6 and TRBJ1-4; no reliable D call. Germline V gene sequence: CDR1 SGHVS, CDR2 FNYEAQ. The V end lost 1 base, the J end lost 0 bases, and 6 bases lay between the germline ends. The CDR3 consists of 15 residues. The CDR3 here is CASSLEPATNEKLFF. The CDR3 coding sequence is TGTGCCAGCAGCTTAGAACCTGCAACTAATGAAAAACTGTTTTTT.

The V gene is TRBV4-1, the J gene TRBJ2-6; the D gene is possibly TRBD1 (5 bases). CDR3 length: 16 amino acids. V lost 1 base and J 4 bases, leaving 11 bases between the germline ends. CDR1 and CDR2 from the germline V gene are MGHRA and YSYEKL. CDR3 residues: CASSQGVGAGANVLTF. The CDR3 DNA is TGCGCCAGCAGCCAAGGGGTTGGGGCCGGGGCCAACGTCCTGACTTTC.

This rearrangement joins TRBV3-1 (or the pseudogene TRBV3-2) to TRBJ2-1, with 8 bases matching TRBD2. The length of the CDR3 is 14 residues. The J segment lost 7 bases and the V segment lost 4 bases, leaving 6 bases of the junction unmatched. Looked up from germline, CDR1 is LGHDT and CDR2 is YNNKEL (reference sequence). DNA for the CDR3: TGTGCCAGCAGCCCCCCGGGACTAGGTAATGAGCAGTTCTTC. Protein: CASSPPGLGNEQFF.

The rearrangement joins TRBV19 to TRBJ1-5; D possibly corresponds to TRBD1 (5 bases). CDR3 length: 15 residues. The V end was cut by 6 bases, the J end by 0 bases, with 12 bases between. CDR1 is LNHDA and CDR2 is SQIVND in the germline V gene (reference sequence). Here the CDR3 DNA reads TGTGCCAGTAGAAGGGACGGAGCTAGCAATCAGCCCCAGCATTTT. This codes for CASRRDGASNQPQHF.

This clone was counted between two and nine times. The gene calls are TRBV5-6 and TRBJ1-2; D is unclear. Germline V gives CDR1 SGHDT, CDR2 YYEEEE. The CDR3 totals 11 residues. Trimming removed 4 bases from V and 4 bases from J, with 5 bases in between. The CDR3 nucleotides read TGTGCCAGCAGCAGATCCTATGGCTACACCTTC. Residues: CASSRSYGYTF.

The rearrangement links TRBV9 to TRBJ2-3; 10 bases agree with TRBD2. Germline CDR1 is SGDLS and CDR2 is YYNGEE. With 4 bases clipped from V and 3 bases from J, the junction kept 14 bases outside the gene matches. The CDR3 length is 18 residues. This chain's CDR3 is CASSKRGTSVTPTDTQYF. The CDR3, as DNA: TGTGCCAGCAGCAAACGGGGGACTAGCGTCACACCTACAGATACGCAGTATTTT.